Listed below are T cell receptor beta chains from one sample, sequenced in a study of T cell repertoires in cytomegalovirus infection. MiXCR was run by TCRdb on the reads, yielding one entry per CDR3 protein. Of 680,000 or so distinct CDR3 sequences in the sample, under 40% were seen once. The sequenced sample consisted of PBMCs. These receptors were collected from a human donor in good health (CMV status not recorded). Some clones in this sample may be carry-over from other donors' samples. Each CDR3 is given with its conserved first and last residue. Fields, in order: V gene, D gene, clone size, J gene, CDR3 protein, CDR3 DNA. D genes are given only for firm matches. Size is stated for part of the rows, as once, few or many counts, or as a class when the clone is expanded.

>TRBV19|.|few|TRBJ1-3
CASSASGHPGNTIYF
TGTGCCAGTAGTGCTTCAGGGCACCCTGGAAACACCATATATTTT
>TRBV4-1|TRBD1|once|TRBJ2-7
CASSQDSAQRQGARYEQYF
TGCGCCAGCAGCCAAGATTCCGCCCAAAGACAGGGGGCGCGGTACGAGCAGTACTTC
>TRBV14|.|.|TRBJ1-4
CASSQGGGAAEKLFF
TGTGCCAGCAGCCAAGGAGGAGGGGCCGCTGAAAAACTGTTTTTT
>TRBV6-5|.|.|TRBJ2-7
CASSYSPGSSYEQYF
TGTGCCAGCAGTTACTCCCCCGGAAGCTCCTACGAGCAGTACTTC
>TRBV19|TRBD1|few|TRBJ1-2
CASSWDSGFYGYTF
TGTGCCAGTAGTTGGGACAGCGGCTTCTATGGCTACACCTTC
>TRBV13|TRBD2|.|TRBJ2-1
CASSPLRTSGSRDEQFF
TGTGCCAGCAGCCCCCTAAGGACTAGCGGGAGTAGGGATGAGCAGTTCTTC
>TRBV29-1|.|.|TRBJ1-1
CSIVAGILNTEAFF
TGCAGCATTGTGGCAGGGATACTGAACACTGAAGCTTTCTTT
>TRBV5-1|.|.|TRBJ1-2
CASSLDPGTNYGYTF
TGCGCCAGCAGCTTGGACCCAGGGACAAACTATGGCTACACCTTC
>TRBV12-3/TRBV12-4|TRBD1|.|TRBJ1-5
CANSFSGGSQPQHF
TGTGCCAACAGTTTTTCAGGGGGGAGTCAGCCCCAGCATTTT
>TRBV18|.|few|TRBJ2-7
CASSPQGQTTKEQYF
TGTGCCAGCTCACCCCAAGGACAGACTACGAAGGAGCAGTACTTC
>TRBV7-2|.|.|TRBJ2-7
CASSLTGRTEQYF
TGTGCCAGCAGCTTAACGGGGAGAACCGAGCAGTACTTC
>TRBV6-5|.|.|TRBJ2-1
CASRSMLGGRSYNEQFF
TGTGCCAGCAGGTCCATGCTGGGGGGAAGGTCCTACAATGAGCAGTTCTTC
>TRBV6-2/TRBV6-3|.|.|TRBJ1-5
CASSQPQGTSNQPQHF
TGTGCCAGCAGTCAACCACAGGGTACCAGCAATCAGCCCCAGCATTTT
>TRBV12-3/TRBV12-4|.|.|TRBJ1-2
CASSPSGDLRMYGYTF
TGTGCCAGCAGCCCCTCGGGCGATCTTCGGATGTATGGCTACACCTTC
>TRBV28|.|.|TRBJ1-1
CASSFRGSKAFF
TGTGCCAGCAGTTTTAGGGGATCTAAAGCTTTCTTT
>TRBV2|.|few|TRBJ2-7
CASTRSYEQYF
TGTGCCAGCACTAGAAGCTACGAGCAGTACTTC
>TRBV28|TRBD1|.|TRBJ2-2
CASSLSGQGHTGELFF
TGTGCCAGCAGTTTATCCGGACAGGGGCACACCGGGGAGCTGTTTTTT
>TRBV4-2|.|.|TRBJ1-1
CASSQAGTGVPEAFF
TGTGCCAGCAGCCAAGCTGGGACGGGCGTCCCTGAAGCTTTCTTT
>TRBV7-1|.|few|TRBJ1-1
CAIEGGRALMNTEAFF
TGTGCCATTGAGGGGGGGAGGGCGCTTATGAACACTGAAGCTTTCTTT
>TRBV3-1|.|few|TRBJ1-1
CASSQEDAGPNTEAFF
TGTGCCAGCAGCCAAGAAGACGCAGGGCCTAACACTGAAGCTTTCTTT
>TRBV7-6|.|.|TRBJ1-2
CASSLGTRGADFGYTF
TGTGCCAGCAGCTTAGGGACGAGAGGGGCAGACTTTGGCTACACCTTC
>TRBV7-6|.|.|TRBJ1-2
CASSLGGVESGYGYTF
TGTGCCAGCAGCTTAGGGGGCGTGGAGTCGGGCTATGGCTACACCTTC
>TRBV6-1|.|few|TRBJ2-5
CASEQETQYF
TGTGCCTCAGAGCAGGAGACCCAGTACTTC
>TRBV19|.|.|TRBJ1-5
CASRPGWAGNQPQHF
TGTGCCAGTAGGCCCGGTTGGGCAGGCAATCAGCCCCAGCATTTT
>TRBV28|TRBD1|.|TRBJ1-5
CASLAGGRNQPQHF
TGTGCCAGCTTGGCAGGGGGCCGAAATCAGCCCCAGCATTTT
>TRBV7-3|TRBD1|few|TRBJ2-7
CASSRGQGRPEQYF
TGTGCCAGCAGCCGCGGACAGGGACGTCCCGAGCAGTACTTC
>TRBV12-3/TRBV12-4|TRBD1|few|TRBJ2-7
CASSGTGRSYEQYF
TGTGCCAGCAGCGGGACAGGGAGGTCCTACGAGCAGTACTTC
>TRBV7-2|.|few|TRBJ2-5
CASSPRGIGGPGGSQETQYF
TGTGCCAGCAGCCCGCGGGGGATCGGCGGACCAGGGGGATCCCAAGAGACCCAGTACTTC
>TRBV4-1|TRBD1|few|TRBJ2-2
CASSQAPPTGAVSNTGELFF
TGCGCCAGCAGCCAAGCCCCTCCGACAGGGGCGGTGTCGAACACCGGGGAGCTGTTTTTT
>TRBV30|TRBD1|few|TRBJ2-7
CAWSAGTGPNEQYF
TGTGCCTGGAGTGCCGGGACAGGGCCCAACGAGCAGTACTTC
>TRBV6-1|.|.|TRBJ2-7
CASSEASSLPYEQYF
TGTGCCAGCAGTGAAGCATCGTCCCTCCCCTACGAGCAGTACTTC
>TRBV29-1|.|.|TRBJ2-5
CSVGGAVQETQYF
TGCAGCGTTGGTGGGGCGGTTCAAGAGACCCAGTACTTC
>TRBV20-1|.|.|TRBJ1-2
CSARDSEDWGNYGYTF
TGCAGTGCTAGAGATAGTGAAGATTGGGGAAATTATGGCTACACCTTC
>TRBV7-2|.|.|TRBJ1-1
CASSLERVRVGLTEAFF
TGTGCCAGCAGTCTAGAAAGGGTTCGGGTCGGTTTGACTGAAGCTTTCTTT
>TRBV7-2|TRBD1|.|TRBJ1-2
CASSHDRVCYCYTF
TGTGCCAGCAGCCATGACAGGGTTTGCTATTGCTACACCTTC
>TRBV13|.|.|TRBJ2-5
CASSLGGLTGETQYF
TGTGCCAGCAGCTTAGGTGGCCTTACGGGGGAGACCCAGTACTTC
>TRBV6-6|.|few|TRBJ2-7
CASTKDSYEQYF
TGTGCCAGCACCAAGGACAGCTACGAGCAGTACTTC
>TRBV6-1|.|many|TRBJ1-4
CASSELVGNEKLFF
TGTGCCAGCAGTGAACTGGTAGGGAACGAAAAACTGTTTTTT
>TRBV11-1|.|many|TRBJ1-6
CASRSGWDSPLHF
TGTGCCAGCAGGAGCGGTTGGGATTCACCCCTCCACTTT
>TRBV6-5|TRBD1|once|TRBJ1-2
CASSSRDRGFYGYTF
TGTGCCAGCAGTTCCAGGGACAGGGGATTCTATGGCTACACCTTC
>TRBV14|TRBD2|.|TRBJ2-7
CASSQGASGAYEQYF
TGTGCCAGCAGCCAAGGGGCTAGCGGGGCGTACGAGCAGTACTTC
>TRBV5-1|.|.|TRBJ2-5
CASSWGPTSEETQYF
TGCGCCAGCAGCTGGGGACCAACGTCGGAAGAGACCCAGTACTTC
>TRBV7-2|.|many|TRBJ2-5
CASSHDGPQYF
TGTGCCAGCAGCCATGACGGTCCCCAGTACTTC
>TRBV29-1|TRBD1|.|TRBJ1-1
CSAGTGRDTEAFF
TGCAGCGCGGGGACAGGGAGGGACACTGAAGCTTTCTTT
>TRBV7-2|.|many|TRBJ2-7
CASSLGGISYEQYF
TGTGCCAGCAGCTTAGGCGGAATTTCCTACGAGCAGTACTTC
>TRBV28|TRBD1|.|TRBJ2-5
CASSSGTAKVTQYF
TGTGCCAGCAGTTCCGGGACAGCTAAAGTGACCCAGTACTTC
>TRBV12-3/TRBV12-4|.|.|TRBJ2-2
CASSQRTGELFF
TGTGCCAGCAGTCAACGGACCGGGGAGCTGTTTTTT
>TRBV30|.|.|TRBJ2-5
CAWNSGETQYF
TGTGCCTGGAATTCGGGGGAGACCCAGTACTTC
>TRBV6-2/TRBV6-3|TRBD2|.|TRBJ2-3
CASSPRLAGRNF
TGTGCCAGCAGCCCCAGACTAGCGGGAAGGAATTTT
>TRBV18|.|.|TRBJ2-3
CASSRYGFDTQYF
TGTGCCAGCTCCCGTTATGGATTCGATACGCAGTATTTT
>TRBV5-6|TRBD1|.|TRBJ1-2
CASIATGKYGYTF
TGTGCCAGCATCGCGACAGGGAAGTATGGCTACACCTTC
>TRBV29-1|.|few|TRBJ1-2
CSVEGGGAGLGYTF
TGCAGCGTTGAGGGTGGCGGGGCCGGTCTCGGCTACACCTTC
>TRBV5-6|.|.|TRBJ1-1
CASSLGGIQGFLF
TGTGCCAGCAGCTTGGGGGGAATCCAGGGCTTTCTTTTC
>TRBV28|.|.|TRBJ2-6
CASSFFSGGANVLTF
TGTGCCAGCAGTTTTTTCTCAGGTGGGGCCAACGTCCTGACTTTC
>TRBV7-8|TRBD1|few|TRBJ2-1
CASSFSGTGGPNEQFF
TGTGCCAGCAGCTTTTCCGGGACAGGGGGTCCCAATGAGCAGTTCTTC
>TRBV11-1|.|.|TRBJ2-1
CASSVFDSDNEQFF
TGTGCCAGCAGCGTCTTCGACTCCGACAATGAGCAGTTCTTC